Below, one T cell receptor beta chain is given with its context. These data originate in a study of blood T cell repertoires in COVID-19. Turning to the study itself: Specimens from acute and convalescent COVID-19 originated in the United States, Italy and Spain. Sample material is recorded as cDNA or gDNA derived from T cells, B-cell-depleted T cells, or PBMCs.

As processed by the authors: Reference gene primer amplification gave nucleated cell count estimates. Here immunoSEQ multiplex PCR was the method, and the copy in TCRdb shows in-frame clones only, minus some. That table gives V, J and clone size, and the DNA gave D and trimming. The profile shows under 130,000 clones, about nine tenths of them singletons. The germline gives CDR1 MGHDK, CDR2 SYGVNS. The V end lost 2 bases, the J end lost 7 bases, and 6 bases lay between the germline ends. The CDR3 is 12 amino acids. Sequencing was performed on peripheral blood. J is TRBJ2-1 and V is TRBV25-1; unclear D gene. The receptor's source is a woman aged 80 or older in a cohort sampled during active COVID-19. CDR3 protein: CASSEIVNEQFF. Written as DNA, the CDR3 is TGTGCCAGCAGTGAAATCGTTAATGAGCAGTTCTTC.